This entry lists 7 T cell receptor beta chains sequenced from one sample in a study of shared clonotypes between healthy human individuals. Naive CD8 cells were CD45RO-negative, positively selected for CCR7, excluding terminally differentiated effector memory CD45RA+ cells. Assay: immunoSEQ multiplex PCR; the TCRdb copy retains only in-frame clones and omits some. The sample yields 1.5 million to 2.5 million clones, about 95% seen once. What was sequenced was naive CD8+ T cells sorted from blood. These receptors all come from a man aged 18 to 30 in good health.

The chain couples TRBV7-6 to TRBJ2-2, with a tentative D call TRBD1 (6 bases). CDR3 length: 15 residues. Germline V gene sequence: CDR1 SGHVS, CDR2 FNYEAQ. V lost 5 bases to trimming and J lost 5 bases, with 15 bases between them. The CDR3 nucleotides read TGTGCCAGCAGCCCCCCAGGGGTTGGGACCGGGGAGCTGTTTTTT. Protein sequence: CASSPPGVGTGELFF.

This clone was observed once. J is TRBJ2-7 and V is TRBV10-3, with D maybe TRBD1 (6 bases). The V gene lost 1 base and the J gene lost 3 bases, with 16 bases spanning the gap. Germline loops: CDR1 ENHRY, CDR2 SYGVKD. CDR3 length: 16 residues. The CDR3 DNA reads TGTGCCATCAGTGAGTACCGGGACAAGAGAGACTACGAGCAGTACTTC. The encoded protein is CAISEYRDKRDYEQYF.

The V gene is TRBV9, the J gene TRBJ2-3, with D maybe TRBD2 (5 bases). Germline V gene sequence: CDR1 SGDLS, CDR2 YYNGEE. The CDR3 sequence is 15 residues long. Trimming stripped 3 bases from V and 4 bases from J, with 15 bases between. The chain's CDR3 is CASSDPVGGPDTQYF. CDR3 bases: TGTGCCAGCAGCGACCCGGTTGGAGGACCAGATACGCAGTATTTT.

This chain links TRBV6-5 with TRBJ1-2, with D unresolved. Trimming stripped 2 bases from V and 7 bases from J, with 8 bases between. This CDR3 is built from 12 residues. Germline V gene data show CDR1 as MNHEY and CDR2 as SVGAGI. In DNA, the CDR3 is TGTGCCAGCAGTTACGATCTGGCTGGCTACACCTTC. Translating it yields CASSYDLAGYTF.

V gene TRBV5-1 combines with J gene TRBJ2-1, with a possible D match to TRBD2 (5 bases). The CDR3 is 15 residues long. Germline CDR1 and CDR2: SGHRS and YFSETQ. Trimming stripped 4 bases from V and 2 bases from J, with 13 bases between. Here the CDR3 DNA reads TGCGCCAGCAGCGACGGGGTGCAGGCCTACAATGAGCAGTTCTTC. Its translation is CASSDGVQAYNEQFF. The full variable domain, its missing parts supplied by reference TRBV5-1 and TRBJ2-1, is KAGVTQTPRYLIKTRGQQVTLSCSPISGHRSVSWYQQTPGQGLQFLFEYFSETQRNKGNFPGRFSGRQFSNSRSEMNVSTLELGDSALYLCASSDGVQAYNEQFFGPGTRLTVL.

V usage is TRBV28 and J usage is TRBJ2-7, with D possibly matching TRBD2 (5 bases). Germline CDR1 is MDHEN and CDR2 is SYDVKM. The CDR3 is 16 residues long. The V gene lost 4 bases and the J gene lost 0 bases, with 16 bases spanning the gap. CDR3 amino acids: CASSSRVILSSYEQYF. In DNA, the CDR3 is TGTGCCAGCAGTTCGAGGGTCATACTTAGCTCCTACGAGCAGTACTTC. The full variable domain, completed using reference TRBV28 and TRBJ2-7, is DVKVTQSSRYLVKRTGEKVFLECVQDMDHENMFWYRQDPGLGLRLIYFSYDVKMKEKGDIPEGYSVSREKKERFSLILESASTNQTSMYLCASSSRVILSSYEQYFGPGTRLTVT.

This sequence joins TRBV5-4 and TRBJ1-1, with D possibly TRBD1 on 6 matching bases. Trimming cost V 4 bases and J 9 bases, with 10 bases left between them. This CDR3 has 11 residues. Germline assignment: CDR1 SGHNT and CDR2 YYREEE (reference sequence). The CDR3 reads CASSQGSQAFF. The CDR3 DNA is TGTGCCAGCAGCCAGGGGTCCCAAGCTTTCTTT.